This T cell receptor beta chain was obtained from a study of blood T cell repertoires in COVID-19. The assay was immunoSEQ multiplex PCR, and TCRdb's table has in-frame clones only and misses some. This sample carries approximately 240,000 clones, around 82% of them seen once, and the ten largest clones take 4.5% to 6%. Germline V gene lookup returns CDR1 SGHVS and CDR2 FQNEAQ. This CDR3 contains 17 residues. The V end was cut by 1 base, the J end by 0 bases, with 16 bases between. The chain combines TRBV7-8 with TRBJ2-7, with D possibly TRBD2 on 6 matching bases. This TCR came from a woman older than 75 with active or convalescent COVID-19. Sequences were obtained from peripheral blood. This CDR3 reads CASSLVPGSGSSYEQYF. In DNA, the CDR3 is TGTGCCAGCAGCTTAGTTCCGGGTAGCGGTAGCTCCTACGAGCAGTACTTC.